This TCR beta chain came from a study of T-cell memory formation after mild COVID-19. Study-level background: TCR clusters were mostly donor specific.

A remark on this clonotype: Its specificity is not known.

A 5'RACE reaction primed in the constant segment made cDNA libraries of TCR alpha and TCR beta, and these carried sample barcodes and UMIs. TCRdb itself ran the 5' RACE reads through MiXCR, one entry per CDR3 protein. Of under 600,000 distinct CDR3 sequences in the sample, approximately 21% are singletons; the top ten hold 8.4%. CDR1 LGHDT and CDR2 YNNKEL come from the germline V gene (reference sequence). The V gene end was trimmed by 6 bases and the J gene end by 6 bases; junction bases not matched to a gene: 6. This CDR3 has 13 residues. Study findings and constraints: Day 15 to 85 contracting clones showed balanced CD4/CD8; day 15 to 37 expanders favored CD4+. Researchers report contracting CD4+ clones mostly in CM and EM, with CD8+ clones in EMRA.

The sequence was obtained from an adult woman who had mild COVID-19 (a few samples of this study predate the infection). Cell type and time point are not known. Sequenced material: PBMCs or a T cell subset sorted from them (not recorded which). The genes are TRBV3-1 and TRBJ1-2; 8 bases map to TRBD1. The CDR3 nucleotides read TGTGCCAGCAGTCGGACAGGGTCTAATGGCTACACCTTC. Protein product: CASSRTGSNGYTF.